Listed here are 30 T cell receptor beta chains from one sample, sequenced in a study of T cells after yellow fever vaccination. A single record per CDR3 protein comes from TCRdb applying MiXCR to the 5' RACE reads. This table has about 320,000 distinct CDR3 sequences, about 6.6% appearing once. Sequencing used PBMCs, obtained roughly 45 days after the first yellow fever vaccination. These receptors all stem from a man younger than 30 who received the YFV17D yellow fever vaccine.

This clonotype was seen more than once but under ten times. The rearrangement uses TRBV5-1 and TRBJ1-2; TRBD1 aligns across 7 bases. The V and J ends lost 3 bases and 8 bases, in that order; junction bases with no gene match: 16. This CDR3 is 16 amino acids long. Germline values: CDR1 SGHRS, CDR2 YFSETQ. The CDR3 spells CASSWGSSAGGFGYTF. CDR3 DNA: TGCGCCAGCAGCTGGGGTTCGTCTGCAGGGGGATTCGGCTACACCTTC.

The chain carries TRBV10-2 and TRBJ2-3; 8 bases match TRBD2. Germline V gene lookup returns CDR1 WSHSY and CDR2 SAAADI. The V gene end was trimmed by 8 bases and the J gene end by 6 bases; junction bases not matched to a gene: 16. There are 16 residues in the CDR3. The CDR3: CASASRSGGAPDTQYF. The CDR3 DNA is TGCGCCAGCGCCTCGAGATCGGGGGGGGCCCCGGATACGCAGTATTTT.

The sample holds a few counts of this clonotype. In nucleotides, the CDR3 is TGCAGTGCTAGTTCTGGCCGAAGGGAAAAACTGTTTTTT. Residues: CSASSGRREKLFF. The rearrangement uses TRBV20-1 and TRBJ1-4; D call uncertain. Germline-derived CDR1 and CDR2 are DFQATT and SNEGSKA (reference sequence). Trimming took 3 bases from V and 8 from J, leaving 13 bases between them. The CDR3 sequence is 13 residues long.

In its sample, this clonotype was seen many times. This chain joins TRBV10-3 and TRBJ2-7, with D possibly matching TRBD2 (5 bases). V lost 4 bases to trimming and J lost 2 bases, with 9 bases between them. Germline CDR1 ENHRY, CDR2 SYGVKD. This CDR3 comprises 13 residues. CDR3 nucleotides: TGTGCCATCAGTGCGGACTTAACCTACGAGCAGTACGTC. It yields the protein CAISADLTYEQYV.

This clonotype was detected many times. CDR3 nucleotides: TGTGCCAGCAGCTTCAGGGTTTCGGGTCCTGAGCAGTTCTTC. Amino acids: CASSFRVSGPEQFF. The chain is built from TRBV7-2 and TRBJ2-1; a possible D gene is TRBD1 (5 bases). Germline lookup yields CDR1 SGHTA and CDR2 FQGNSA. The CDR3 totals 14 residues. V shed 3 bases and J shed 9 bases, with 15 bases lying between them.

This clonotype occurred many times. This chain uses TRBV20-1 with TRBJ2-2, with no clear D. CDR3 size: 16 residues. Trimming took off 1 base at V and 0 bases at J, with 12 bases between the two ends. CDR1 and CDR2 (germline): DFQATT, SNEGSKA (reference sequence). CDR3 coding DNA: TGCAGTGCTAGAGGAAATACTCGGTCGAACACCGGGGAGCTGTTTTTT. Its translation is CSARGNTRSNTGELFF.

This clonotype has just a few counts. The chain has TRBV7-9 and TRBJ2-2; tentatively, D is TRBD1 (5 bases). Germline V CDR1 and CDR2: SEHNR, FQNEAQ (reference sequence). Between the trimmed V and J ends, which lost 6 bases and 0 bases, there was a span of 11 bases. The CDR3 loop spans 15 amino acids. As DNA, the CDR3 is TGTGCCAGCAGGTCAGGGTTTCCGAACACCGGGGAGCTGTTTTTT. It yields the protein CASRSGFPNTGELFF.

This clonotype came up a few times. This chain links TRBV11-2 with TRBJ2-2; D might be TRBD1 (6 bases). The germline V gene has CDR1 SGHAT and CDR2 FQNNGV. The CDR3 runs to 15 residues. V was trimmed by 4 bases and J by 9 bases, leaving 18 bases between them. The CDR3 loop is CASSSTSTGSRELFF. In DNA form, the CDR3 reads TGTGCCAGCAGCTCAACCTCGACAGGTAGCCGGGAGCTGTTTTTT. The full variable domain, completed using reference TRBV11-2 and TRBJ2-2, is EAGVAQSPRYKIIEKRQSVAFWCNPISGHATLYWYQQILGQGPKLLIQFQNNGVVDDSQLPKDRFSAERLKGVDSTLKIQPAKLEDSAVYLCASSSTSTGSRELFFGEGSRLTVL.

In its sample, this clonotype was seen a few times. V and J are TRBV7-9 and TRBJ2-3; 7 bases map to TRBD1. The CDR3 runs 15 residues. V shed 5 bases, J shed 0 bases, and the junction held 5 bases outside the gene matches. Germline V CDR1 and CDR2: SEHNR, FQNEAQ (reference sequence). The CDR3 spells CASSHTGASTDTQYF. Written as DNA, the CDR3 is TGTGCCAGCAGCCATACAGGGGCTAGCACAGATACGCAGTATTTT.

This clonotype was counted only a few times. V usage is TRBV24-1 and J usage is TRBJ2-5; 7 positions agree with TRBD1. Germline V gene lookup returns CDR1 KGHDR and CDR2 SFDVKD. The length of the CDR3 is 16 residues. The J segment lost 1 base and the V segment lost 3 bases, leaving 7 bases of the junction unmatched. This CDR3 is CATSDGDRSIQETQYF. The DNA for the CDR3 is TGTGCCACCAGTGATGGGGACAGAAGTATCCAAGAGACCCAGTACTTC.

This clonotype was picked up many times. This chain links TRBV6-4 with TRBJ2-2; possibly TRBD1 for D (6 bases). Trimming removed 4 bases from V and 0 bases from J, with 12 bases in between. The CDR3 length is 16 residues. Germline V gives CDR1 MRHNA, CDR2 SNTAGT. CDR3 DNA: TGTGCCAGCAGTGTTGCACAGGGCGCGAACACCGGGGAGCTGTTTTTT. Translation: CASSVAQGANTGELFF.

This clonotype occurred many times. The chain is built from TRBV7-2 and TRBJ1-4; no reliable D call. This CDR3 has 15 residues. Germline V gene data show CDR1 as SGHTA and CDR2 as FQGNSA. V was cut by 2 bases and J by 0 bases, with 7 bases left in between. The CDR3 DNA reads TGTGCCAGCAGCTTAAAAACGGCAACTAATGAAAAACTGTTTTTT. This codes for CASSLKTATNEKLFF.

The V gene is TRBV28, the J gene TRBJ2-4, with 7 bases that match TRBD2. The V gene's germline CDR1 is MDHEN and CDR2 SYDVKM. V dropped 7 bases and J dropped 0; count of bases not matched to a gene: 12. The CDR3 has 17 amino acids. The chain's CDR3 is CASKDWRGTLAKNIQYF. The CDR3 DNA follows: TGTGCCAGCAAGGACTGGCGGGGGACCCTAGCCAAAAACATTCAGTACTTC.

The sample holds many counts of this clonotype. The chain combines TRBV11-1 with TRBJ1-2; a possible D gene is TRBD1 (6 bases). There are 15 residues in the CDR3. CDR1 SGHAT and CDR2 FQDESV come from the germline V gene (reference sequence). V was pared by 4 bases and J by 0 bases, with 12 bases between. CDR3 sequence (DNA): TGTGCCAGCAGCTCCCTCAGGGACACTAACTATGGCTACACCTTC. This translates into CASSSLRDTNYGYTF.

This chain connects TRBV10-3 to TRBJ1-2; the D gene is possibly TRBD1 (5 bases). The V end lost 10 bases, the J end lost 4 bases, and 16 bases lay between the germline ends. CDR3 length: 13 residues. Germline V lookup: CDR1 ENHRY, CDR2 SYGVKD. Written as DNA, the CDR3 is TGTGCCAGCCGACCGGCAGGGAGCTATGGCTACACCTTC. This codes for CASRPAGSYGYTF.

The V and J genes are TRBV7-8 and TRBJ2-7; D may be TRBD1 (6 bases). Germline V gene sequence: CDR1 SGHVS, CDR2 FQNEAQ. Trimming shortened V by 4 bases and J by 0 bases, and 13 bases separated the two germline ends. This CDR3 spans 15 amino acids. The CDR3 region is CASSSYQGISYEQYF. Written as DNA, the CDR3 is TGTGCCAGCAGCTCCTATCAGGGGATCTCCTACGAGCAGTACTTC.

This clonotype was recorded a few times. The chain has TRBV7-9 and TRBJ1-5, with D maybe TRBD1 (5 bases). The CDR3 spans 16 residues. Germline V gene data show CDR1 as SEHNR and CDR2 as FQNEAQ (reference sequence). The V and J ends lost 2 bases and 8 bases respectively, with 19 bases between them. The CDR3 sequence is CASSLQGDVRGEPQHF. Here the CDR3 DNA reads TGTGCCAGCAGCTTACAGGGAGACGTCCGGGGCGAGCCCCAGCATTTT.

This chain connects TRBV4-1 to TRBJ2-2, with D possibly called TRBD1 or TRBD2 (5 bases each). The V end lost 6 bases, the J end lost 5 bases, and 13 bases lay between the germline ends. This CDR3 spans 14 amino acids. Per the germline V gene, CDR1 is MGHRA and CDR2 is YSYEKL. In DNA form, the CDR3 reads TGCGCCAGCAGAACTAGGCCAGGGACCGGGGAGCTGTTTTTT. Translating it yields CASRTRPGTGELFF.

This clonotype was counted a few times. The chain couples TRBV7-9 to TRBJ1-5, with a weak D call TRBD1 (6 bases). Germline loops: CDR1 SEHNR, CDR2 FQNEAQ (reference sequence). The V gene lost 5 bases and the J gene lost 9 bases, with 20 bases spanning the gap. This CDR3 comprises 15 residues. The CDR3 loop is CASSGGPGHPAPQHF. The DNA of the CDR3 is TGTGCCAGCAGCGGGGGGCCGGGTCACCCAGCGCCCCAGCATTTT. Full variable domain (missing parts from reference TRBV7-9 and TRBJ1-5): DTGVSQNPRHKITKRGQNVTFRCDPISEHNRLYWYRQTLGQGPEFLTYFQNEAQLEKSRLLSDRFSAERPKGSFSTLEIQRTEQGDSAMYLCASSGGPGHPAPQHFGDGTRLSIL.

The chain couples TRBV4-1 to TRBJ2-3; D unclear. In germline, CDR1 is MGHRA, CDR2 YSYEKL. V was shortened by 0 bases and J by 2 bases, with 12 bases between the two germline ends. The CDR3 covers 16 residues. CDR3 bases: TGCGCCAGCAGCCAAGAGACTGCGACCTACACAGATACGCAGTATTTT. Translated: CASSQETATYTDTQYF.

In its sample, this clonotype was seen many times. The genes are TRBV25-1 and TRBJ2-5, with unresolved D. Deletions cut 4 bases from V and 5 bases from J, with 8 bases between. The CDR3 has 12 amino acids. CDR1 and CDR2 from the germline V gene are MGHDK and SYGVNS. CDR3: CASSARWETQYF. CDR3 coding DNA: TGTGCCAGCAGTGCAAGATGGGAGACCCAGTACTTC.

In its sample, this clonotype was seen many times. The V call is TRBV12-5, the J call TRBJ2-2; 8 bases fit TRBD1. This CDR3 is 16 amino acids long. Per the germline V gene, CDR1 is LGHNT and CDR2 is FRNRAP. Germline trimming cut 2 bases from V and 4 bases from J; bases unmatched to any gene: 6. CDR3 sequence: CASGLSRTGTTGELFF. CDR3 sequence (DNA): TGTGCTAGTGGTTTGTCTCGGACAGGGACCACCGGGGAGCTGTTTTTT.

In this sample, this clonotype turned up a few times. This chain links TRBV6-5 with TRBJ1-2; D is uncertain. V was pared by 5 bases and J by 7 bases, with 23 bases between. CDR3 length: 16 amino acids. CDR1 is MNHEY and CDR2 is SVGAGI in the germline V gene. CDR3 nucleotide sequence: TGTGCCAGCAGTACTACGGGCAGTCCGGACCCTGGTGGCTACACCTTC. Protein sequence: CASSTTGSPDPGGYTF.

This sequence joins TRBV7-6 and TRBJ2-1, with 8 nucleotides matching TRBD1. CDR1 is SGHVS, CDR2 FNYEAQ, per germline. Trimming removed 6 bases from V and 3 bases from J; junction bases left unmatched: 10. There are 16 residues in the CDR3. The CDR3 bases are TGTGCCAGCAGTTCAGGTCCGGGACAGGTCTACAATGAGCAGTTCTTC. Its translation is CASSSGPGQVYNEQFF.

This clonotype was counted ten times or more. The chain has TRBV12-3 or TRBV12-4 and TRBJ1-3; D is ambiguous. There are 13 residues in the CDR3. V was shortened by 6 bases and J by 2 bases, with 8 bases between the two germline ends. CDR3 sequence reads: CASRPGPGNTIYF. For the CDR3, the DNA is TGTGCCAGCAGACCTGGGCCTGGAAACACCATATATTTT.

This clonotype was recorded a few times. V usage is TRBV4-1 and J usage is TRBJ1-6, with D unclear. CDR1 and CDR2 from the germline V gene are MGHRA and YSYEKL. The CDR3 is 13 residues long. Trimming stripped 0 bases from V and 8 bases from J, with 5 bases between. CDR3 in DNA: TGCGCCAGCAGCCAAGATCAGGATTCACCCCTCCACTTT. Amino acids: CASSQDQDSPLHF.

This chain uses TRBV5-1 with TRBJ2-5; D is unclear. The length of the CDR3 is 15 residues. From germline, CDR1 is SGHRS and CDR2 YFSETQ. The V and J ends lost 4 bases and 2 bases respectively, with 15 bases between them. This chain's CDR3 is CASSLRTRSQETQYF. The CDR3 DNA reads TGCGCCAGCAGCCTCCGGACCCGTAGTCAAGAGACCCAGTACTTC.

This clonotype was picked up a small number of times. The CDR3 sequence: CSARDPHRTGTEAFF. DNA for the CDR3: TGCAGTGCTAGAGATCCCCACAGGACCGGGACTGAAGCTTTCTTT. This chain uses TRBV20-1 with TRBJ1-1, with D tentatively TRBD1 (5 bases). The CDR3 is 15 amino acids. Deletions cut 0 bases from V and 5 bases from J, with 16 bases between. Germline V lookup: CDR1 DFQATT, CDR2 SNEGSKA (reference sequence).

This clonotype was detected ten times or more. The rearrangement links TRBV12-3 or TRBV12-4 to TRBJ1-1; weak D call: TRBD1 (6 bases). V gave up 7 bases and J gave up 3 bases, with 18 bases separating them. This CDR3 has 15 amino acids. CDR3 sequence reads: CASTGALGVYTEAFF. In DNA form, the CDR3 reads TGTGCCAGCACAGGGGCATTGGGGGTGTACACTGAAGCTTTCTTT.

V usage is TRBV29-1 and J usage is TRBJ1-5; the D gene is possibly TRBD1 (6 bases). V was shortened by 4 bases and J by 3 bases, with 10 bases between the two germline ends. The CDR3 sequence is 13 residues long. Germline-derived CDR1 and CDR2 are SQVTM and ANQGSEA. The CDR3 region is CSVAGATNQPQHF. Here the CDR3 DNA reads TGCAGCGTTGCAGGGGCTACCAATCAGCCCCAGCATTTT.